These 19 T cell receptor beta chains were sequenced from one sample in a study of T cells in localized non-small cell lung cancer. Profiling relied on immunoSEQ multiplex PCR, and the TCRdb table lists in-frame clones only, not all of them. The sample consists of some 15,000 clones, approximately 89% of them appearing once. The input for sequencing was peripheral blood mononuclear cells, taken before any cancer treatment. The receptors derive from a male donor at least 60 years old with stage II lung adenocarcinoma.

The genes are TRBV27 and TRBJ2-7; a possible D gene is TRBD2 (5 bases). Germline values: CDR1 MNHEY, CDR2 SMNVEV (reference sequence). This CDR3 comprises 16 residues. The ends were cut back, 3 bases at V and 1 base at J, with 16 bases in the middle. The CDR3 loop reads CASSFTGVSKSYEQYF. The CDR3 DNA reads as TGTGCCAGCAGTTTCACCGGGGTGAGCAAATCCTACGAGCAGTACTTC.

This chain connects TRBV19 to TRBJ1-1, with D hard to call. CDR1 LNHDA and CDR2 SQIVND come from the germline V gene (reference sequence). This CDR3 spans 13 amino acids. The germline V and J ends were trimmed by 4 bases and 1 base, with 7 bases remaining between them. CDR3 nucleotide sequence: TGTGCCAGTAGTAGGGCCAGGAACACTGAAGCTTTCTTT. Its translation is CASSRARNTEAFF.

This chain joins TRBV6-5 and TRBJ2-3; tentatively, D is TRBD2 (6 bases). The CDR3 spans 13 residues. V lost 2 bases and J 8 bases, leaving 11 bases between the germline ends. Germline-derived CDR1 and CDR2 are MNHEY and SVGAGI. CDR3 residues: CASSYPGDGTQYF. In nucleotides, the CDR3 is TGTGCCAGCAGTTACCCGGGAGACGGTACGCAGTATTTT.

The chain joins TRBV19 to TRBJ1-2; 7 nucleotides align to TRBD1. CDR3 size: 16 residues. The trim removed 1 base at V and 6 bases at J, leaving 11 bases unmatched. The germline V gene has CDR1 LNHDA and CDR2 SQIVND (reference sequence). Here the CDR3 DNA reads TGTGCCAGTAGTATAGCTTTGACAGGGCTGGGAAATGGCTACACCTTC. It specifies CASSIALTGLGNGYTF.

The chain couples TRBV5-1 to TRBJ2-2, with a possible D match to TRBD1 (5 bases). The germline CDR1 and CDR2 sequences are SGHRS and YFSETQ. The CDR3 loop spans 15 amino acids. Trimming stripped 2 bases from V and 0 bases from J, with 8 bases between. The CDR3 protein is CASSFVGANTGELFF. The CDR3 region has the DNA TGCGCCAGCAGCTTTGTAGGGGCGAACACCGGGGAGCTGTTTTTT. Full variable domain (remainder filled in from reference TRBV5-1 and TRBJ2-2): KAGVTQTPRYLIKTRGQQVTLSCSPISGHRSVSWYQQTPGQGLQFLFEYFSETQRNKGNFPGRFSGRQFSNSRSEMNVSTLELGDSALYLCASSFVGANTGELFFGEGSRLTVL.

The chain carries TRBV5-5 and TRBJ2-1; 9 nucleotides agree with TRBD2. V dropped 4 bases and J dropped 4; count of bases not matched to a gene: 6. This CDR3 is built from 15 residues. The germline CDR1 and CDR2 sequences are SGHKS and YYEKEE (reference sequence). Here the CDR3 DNA reads TGTGCCAGCAGCCCAGCGGGAGGTATATACAATGAGCAGTTCTTC. Its protein product is CASSPAGGIYNEQFF. Supplemented by reference TRBV5-5 and TRBJ2-1, the full variable domain reads DAGVTQSPTHLIKTRGQQVTLRCSPISGHKSVSWYQQVLGQGPQFIFQYYEKEERGRGNFPDRFSARQFPNYSSELNVNALLLGDSALYLCASSPAGGIYNEQFFGPGTRLTVL.

This clone came up once. The V call is TRBV28, the J call TRBJ2-3; D is undetermined. The CDR3 runs to 14 residues. The V gene's germline CDR1 is MDHEN and CDR2 SYDVKM. Trimming left V 2 bases short and J 2 bases short, with 8 bases between. CDR3 loop: CASSLVSHTDTQYF. CDR3 sequence (DNA): TGTGCCAGCAGTTTAGTCTCTCACACAGATACGCAGTATTTT.

This clone appeared a single time. The rearrangement joins TRBV18 to TRBJ2-5; D may be TRBD1 or TRBD2 (5 bases each). Per the germline V gene, CDR1 is KGHSH and CDR2 is LQKENI. Trimming removed 1 base at V and 2 bases at J, with 11 bases between. There are 15 residues in the CDR3. The CDR3 reads CASSPRGDPQETQYF. The DNA for the CDR3 is TGTGCCAGCTCACCACGAGGGGATCCACAAGAGACCCAGTACTTC.

The chain is built from TRBV6-6 and TRBJ2-7, with D possibly being TRBD1 or TRBD2 (6 bases each). CDR1 and CDR2 from the germline V gene are MNHNY and SVGAGI (reference sequence). The CDR3 has 13 amino acids. V was cut by 7 bases and J by 3 bases, with 13 bases left in between. As DNA, the CDR3 is TGTGCCAGCACTCCCCGGGGGCTCTACGAGCAGTACTTC. Translating gives CASTPRGLYEQYF.

V and J are TRBV11-2 and TRBJ2-7; TRBD2 aligns across 13 bases. The V and J ends lost 6 bases and 3 bases, in that order; junction bases with no gene match: 2. The CDR3 length is 14 residues. Looked up from germline, CDR1 is SGHAT and CDR2 is FQNNGV. The CDR3 is CASSWTSGSYEQYF. CDR3 coding DNA: TGTGCCAGCAGTTGGACTAGCGGGAGCTACGAGCAGTACTTC.

The J gene is TRBJ2-1, the V gene TRBV6-1; D is unclear. CDR1 and CDR2 (germline): MNHNS, SASEGT. V gave up 9 bases and J gave up 2 bases, with 11 bases separating them. This CDR3 comprises 13 residues. The CDR3 DNA reads as TGTGCCAGAGGCGGTCGTACCTACAATGAGCAGTTCTTC. Translating gives CARGGRTYNEQFF.

This chain connects TRBV19 to TRBJ2-7; TRBD1 matches at 9 bases. V lost 3 bases, J lost 2 bases, and 2 bases stayed unmatched. There are 14 residues in the CDR3. The germline CDR1 and CDR2 sequences are LNHDA and SQIVND (reference sequence). In nucleotides, the CDR3 is TGTGCCAGTAGTATGAGGACAGGGGCCTACGAGCAGTACTTC. It specifies CASSMRTGAYEQYF.

The chain links TRBV19 to TRBJ2-3; D is tentatively TRBD1 or TRBD2 (5 bases each). CDR1 is LNHDA and CDR2 is SQIVND in the germline V gene (reference sequence). Deletions cut 5 bases from V and 0 bases from J, with 15 bases between. The CDR3 contains 16 residues. The CDR3 region is CASSHRGTSSTDTQYF. The CDR3 DNA is TGTGCCAGTAGTCATCGGGGCACTAGTAGCACAGATACGCAGTATTTT. Filled out from reference TRBV19 and TRBJ2-3, the complete variable domain reads DGGITQSPKYLFRKEGQNVTLSCEQNLNHDAMYWYRQDPGQGLRLIYYSQIVNDFQKGDIAEGYSVSREKKESFPLTVTSAQKNPTAFYLCASSHRGTSSTDTQYFGPGTRLTVL.

The chain links TRBV5-5 to TRBJ2-7; the D is unclear. The length of the CDR3 is 16 residues. CDR1 SGHKS and CDR2 YYEKEE come from the germline V gene (reference sequence). The V end lost 3 bases, the J end lost 1 base, and 17 bases lay between the germline ends. The CDR3 nucleotides are TGTGCCAGCAGCTCCAGTCGGCAGGTTTCGTCCTACGAGCAGTACTTC. Encoded protein: CASSSSRQVSSYEQYF.

V and J are TRBV6-1 and TRBJ1-1; no reliable D call. Germline CDR1 MNHNS, CDR2 SASEGT. V lost 6 bases and J lost 6, with 20 bases in between. The CDR3 has 15 amino acids. The CDR3 region is CASRARPGGSAEAFF. DNA for the CDR3: TGTGCCAGCAGGGCCCGTCCCGGCGGTAGCGCTGAAGCTTTCTTT.

The chain employs TRBV4-1 and TRBJ1-5; D is possibly TRBD1 (5 bases). V lost 0 bases to trimming and J lost 6 bases, with 6 bases between them. Germline CDR1 is MGHRA and CDR2 is YSYEKL. There are 13 residues in the CDR3. CDR3 coding DNA: TGCGCCAGCAGCCAAGAAGGGGCTCAGCCCCAGCATTTT. This translates into CASSQEGAQPQHF.

This chain uses TRBV19 with TRBJ2-2, with 8 bases aligning to TRBD1. V was pared by 11 bases and J by 5 bases, with 7 bases of the junction left unmatched. Germline CDR1 is LNHDA and CDR2 is SQIVND (reference sequence). CDR3 length equals 13 residues. The CDR3 spells CAHGTGVTGELFF. For the CDR3, the DNA is TGTGCCCATGGGACAGGCGTAACCGGGGAGCTGTTTTTT. The full variable domain, completed using reference TRBV19 and TRBJ2-2, is DGGITQSPKYLFRKEGQNVTLSCEQNLNHDAMYWYRQDPGQGLRLIYYSQIVNDFQKGDIAEGYSVSREKKESFPLTVTSAQKNPTAFYLCAHGTGVTGELFFGEGSRLTVL.

This chain joins TRBV11-2 and TRBJ2-2; perhaps TRBD1 as D (5 bases). Trimming removed 0 bases at V and 2 bases at J, with 13 bases between. The CDR3 is made up of 17 amino acids. From germline, CDR1 is SGHAT and CDR2 FQNNGV. CDR3 sequence (DNA): TGTGCCAGCAGCTTAGATTGGCCAGGGCCTAACACCGGGGAGCTGTTTTTT. Residues: CASSLDWPGPNTGELFF.

V and J are TRBV28 and TRBJ2-7; 9 nucleotides agree with TRBD1. Germline V gene sequence: CDR1 MDHEN, CDR2 SYDVKM. CDR3 size: 15 residues. Trimming took 7 bases from V and 3 from J; bases not matched to a gene: 10. CDR3 DNA sequence: TGTGCCAGCACCGGAGCGGGGACAGGGTTCTACGAGCAGTACTTC. As protein: CASTGAGTGFYEQYF.